This T cell receptor (beta chain) was sequenced in a study of CXCR3-negative and CXCR3-positive naive CD8 T cells. At the level of the study: Sequencing brought in approximately 140 million TRB reads altogether, and each library got about 1.5 +/- 0.3 million. Whole-study findings and limits: Hydrophobicity of TRB CDR3s was greater in CXCR3-positive naive cells than in CXCR3-negative naive cells. TRB CDR3 properties were used to infer TCR strength, and surface CD5 was comparable between naive subsets. Naive CXCR3-positive and CXCR3-negative cells shared similar TRBV-TRBJ usage, unlike memory cells.

With regard to this clonotype: Its specificity is unknown.

UMI-labeled 5' RACE yielded the TRB cDNA libraries. From its re-call of the 5' RACE reads, TCRdb lists each CDR3 protein once, without DNA. The sample includes under 75,000 distinct CDR3 sequences. Germline CDR1 and CDR2: MNHNY and SVGAGI (reference sequence). This CDR3 is 12 amino acids long. The sequencing sample was made of naive CXCR3+ CD8+ T cells from blood. Subset denoted: CD45RO-CCR7+CD27+CD95- naive CD8+ T cells expressing CXCR3 (TNR3+). This chain links TRBV6-6 with TRBJ2-7; TCRdb proposes TRBD1, but this gene call is untestable without DNA. The TCR sequence derives from a human donor in good health. Some clones in this sample may be carry-over from other donors' samples. CDR3: CASSWTVYEQYF.